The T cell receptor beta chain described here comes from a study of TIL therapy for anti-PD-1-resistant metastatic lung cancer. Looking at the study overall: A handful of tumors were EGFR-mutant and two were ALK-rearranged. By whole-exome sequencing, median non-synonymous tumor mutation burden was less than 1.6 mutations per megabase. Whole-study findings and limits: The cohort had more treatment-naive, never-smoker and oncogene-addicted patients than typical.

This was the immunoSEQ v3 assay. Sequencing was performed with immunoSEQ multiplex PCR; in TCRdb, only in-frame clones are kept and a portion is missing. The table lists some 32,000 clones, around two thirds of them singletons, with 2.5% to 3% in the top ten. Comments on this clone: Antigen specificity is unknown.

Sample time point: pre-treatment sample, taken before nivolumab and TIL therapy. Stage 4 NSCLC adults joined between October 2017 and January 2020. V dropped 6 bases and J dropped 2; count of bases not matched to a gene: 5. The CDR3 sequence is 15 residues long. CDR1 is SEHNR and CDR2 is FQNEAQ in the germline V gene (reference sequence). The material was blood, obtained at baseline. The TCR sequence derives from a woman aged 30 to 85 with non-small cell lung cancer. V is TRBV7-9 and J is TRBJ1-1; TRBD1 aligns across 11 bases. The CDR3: CASSGQGASNTEAFF. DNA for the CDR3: TGTGCCAGCAGTGGACAGGGGGCATCAAACACTGAAGCTTTCTTT. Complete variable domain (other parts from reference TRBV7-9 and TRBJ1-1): DTGVSQNPRHKITKRGQNVTFRCDPISEHNRLYWYRQTLGQGPEFLTYFQNEAQLEKSRLLSDRFSAERPKGSFSTLEIQRTEQGDSAMYLCASSGQGASNTEAFFGQGTRLTVV.